These T cell receptor beta chains were read from a single sample in a study of blood T cells in healthy people across ages. One entry per CDR3 protein, called by TCRdb with MiXCR from the 5' RACE reads. Here the sample spans over a million distinct CDR3 sequences, approximately 59% being singletons. Sequencing input: blood. The receptors derive from a man between 18 and 29 years old in good health. Both conserved end residues are part of each CDR3. A D gene is named only where the DNA matches it firmly. Clone sizes are given selectively: once, few, many, or a class where the clone is expanded.

TRBJ2-1	-	TRBV3-1	TRBD2	TGTGCCAGCAGCCATGGGACTAGCAATTTCCACAATGAGCAGTTCTTC	CASSHGTSNFHNEQFF
TRBJ1-2	-	TRBV9	TRBD1	TGTGCCAGCAGCTCCACCTTGGGACAGCTCCCTAACTATGGCTACACCTTC	CASSSTLGQLPNYGYTF
TRBJ2-1	-	TRBV6-2/TRBV6-3	TRBD2	TGTGCCAGCAGTTACGGGAGGGGAAGGCTCAATGAGCAGTTCTTC	CASSYGRGRLNEQFF
TRBJ1-2	-	TRBV5-5	TRBD1	TGTGCCAGCAGCTTGGCCGTCGGGACAGAGGACTATGGCTACACCTTC	CASSLAVGTEDYGYTF
TRBJ2-1	-	TRBV6-5	-	TGTGCCAGCAGTTACGGGTCGGACCCACTATACAATGAGCAGTTCTTC	CASSYGSDPLYNEQFF
TRBJ1-1	-	TRBV15	-	TGTGCCACCAGCAGCCACCCCCGGACAGCCGTGAACACTGAAGCTTTCTTT	CATSSHPRTAVNTEAFF
TRBJ1-3	-	TRBV7-2	-	TGTGCCAGCAGCTTAGATGCAGGAACAGGCCCTGGAAACACCATATATTTT	CASSLDAGTGPGNTIYF
TRBJ2-7	-	TRBV5-1	-	TGCGCCAGCCAAAATCGATACGAGCAGTACTTC	CASQNRYEQYF
TRBJ2-2	once	TRBV28	-	TGTGTCTCCGAAACAGGGAGCACCGGGGAGCTGTTTTTT	CVSETGSTGELFF
TRBJ2-7	few	TRBV20-1	-	TGCAGTGCTACTCTAGCGAACCTCTACGAGCAGTACTTC	CSATLANLYEQYF
TRBJ2-7	-	TRBV30	TRBD1	TGTGCCTGCAGCACCATCCTGGGACAGCTAGAGCAGTACTTC	CACSTILGQLEQYF
TRBJ2-1	-	TRBV27	TRBD1	TGTGCCAGCAGTTTATCGCCGGGACAGGGGATAAGAGAGCAGTTCTTC	CASSLSPGQGIREQFF
TRBJ1-4	few	TRBV10-2	-	TGCGCCAGCAGAGGGGGTTCCTCTAATGAAAAACTGTTTTTT	CASRGGSSNEKLFF
TRBJ1-4	-	TRBV4-1	-	TGCGCCAGCAGCCGGCAGTTCAATGAAAAACTGTTTTTT	CASSRQFNEKLFF
TRBJ2-3	few	TRBV7-9	TRBD2	TGTGCCAGCAGCTTATCTTTCTCTAGCGGGGAGGAGGCAGATACGCAGTATTTT	CASSLSFSSGEEADTQYF
TRBJ1-1	few	TRBV20-1	-	TGCAGTGCTAGAAGCCCAGGTTGGACACTTGAAGCTTTCTTT	CSARSPGWTLEAFF
TRBJ2-1	once	TRBV6-2/TRBV6-3	-	TGTGCCAGCAGTTATGGGTATGTCAGGGCCGATGAGCAGTTCTTC	CASSYGYVRADEQFF
TRBJ2-7	few	TRBV7-2	TRBD1	TGTGCCAGCAGCTATCTCAGGGGGAACTCCTACGAGCAGTACTTC	CASSYLRGNSYEQYF
TRBJ2-1	-	TRBV3-1	-	TGTGCCAGCAGCTTCCAGACAGACTACAATGAGCAGTTCTTC	CASSFQTDYNEQFF
TRBJ1-6	-	TRBV6-5	-	TGTGCCAGCACCGACAACTCCTATAATTCACCCCTCCACTTT	CASTDNSYNSPLHF
TRBJ2-3	-	TRBV2	TRBD2	TGTGCCAGCAGTGTTGATAGGCGGGGAGGGCCGATGGATACGCAGTATTTT	CASSVDRRGGPMDTQYF
TRBJ2-7	-	TRBV27	-	TGTGCCAGCAGCATTATTAGCGCGAAGGGGTACGAGCAGTACTTC	CASSIISAKGYEQYF
TRBJ2-5	few	TRBV20-1	-	TGCAGTGCCCCGTTGAGTCGGGCCCAGTACTTC	CSAPLSRAQYF
TRBJ1-2	few	TRBV15	TRBD1	TGTGCCACCAGCAGAACCGGGACAGGCACGTCTAACTATGGCTACACCTTC	CATSRTGTGTSNYGYTF
TRBJ2-5	-	TRBV2	-	TGTGCCAGCAGTGTAGTACGGGGTGAGGATGGCCAAGAGACCCAGTACTTC	CASSVVRGEDGQETQYF
TRBJ2-1	-	TRBV6-6	TRBD2	TGTGCCAGCAGTTACCAGACTAGCGTCCCTGAGCAGTTCTTC	CASSYQTSVPEQFF
TRBJ2-1	-	TRBV27	TRBD2	TGTGCCAGCAGCATCGTAGCGGGGGGAATATACAATGAGCAGTTCTTC	CASSIVAGGIYNEQFF
TRBJ2-7	-	TRBV11-2	-	TGTGCCAGCAGCTCAGAAGCGTTGACCGACGAGCAGTACTTC	CASSSEALTDEQYF
TRBJ1-2	once	TRBV6-2/TRBV6-3	-	TGTGCCACCCAGGAGTACTATGGCTACACCTTC	CATQEYYGYTF